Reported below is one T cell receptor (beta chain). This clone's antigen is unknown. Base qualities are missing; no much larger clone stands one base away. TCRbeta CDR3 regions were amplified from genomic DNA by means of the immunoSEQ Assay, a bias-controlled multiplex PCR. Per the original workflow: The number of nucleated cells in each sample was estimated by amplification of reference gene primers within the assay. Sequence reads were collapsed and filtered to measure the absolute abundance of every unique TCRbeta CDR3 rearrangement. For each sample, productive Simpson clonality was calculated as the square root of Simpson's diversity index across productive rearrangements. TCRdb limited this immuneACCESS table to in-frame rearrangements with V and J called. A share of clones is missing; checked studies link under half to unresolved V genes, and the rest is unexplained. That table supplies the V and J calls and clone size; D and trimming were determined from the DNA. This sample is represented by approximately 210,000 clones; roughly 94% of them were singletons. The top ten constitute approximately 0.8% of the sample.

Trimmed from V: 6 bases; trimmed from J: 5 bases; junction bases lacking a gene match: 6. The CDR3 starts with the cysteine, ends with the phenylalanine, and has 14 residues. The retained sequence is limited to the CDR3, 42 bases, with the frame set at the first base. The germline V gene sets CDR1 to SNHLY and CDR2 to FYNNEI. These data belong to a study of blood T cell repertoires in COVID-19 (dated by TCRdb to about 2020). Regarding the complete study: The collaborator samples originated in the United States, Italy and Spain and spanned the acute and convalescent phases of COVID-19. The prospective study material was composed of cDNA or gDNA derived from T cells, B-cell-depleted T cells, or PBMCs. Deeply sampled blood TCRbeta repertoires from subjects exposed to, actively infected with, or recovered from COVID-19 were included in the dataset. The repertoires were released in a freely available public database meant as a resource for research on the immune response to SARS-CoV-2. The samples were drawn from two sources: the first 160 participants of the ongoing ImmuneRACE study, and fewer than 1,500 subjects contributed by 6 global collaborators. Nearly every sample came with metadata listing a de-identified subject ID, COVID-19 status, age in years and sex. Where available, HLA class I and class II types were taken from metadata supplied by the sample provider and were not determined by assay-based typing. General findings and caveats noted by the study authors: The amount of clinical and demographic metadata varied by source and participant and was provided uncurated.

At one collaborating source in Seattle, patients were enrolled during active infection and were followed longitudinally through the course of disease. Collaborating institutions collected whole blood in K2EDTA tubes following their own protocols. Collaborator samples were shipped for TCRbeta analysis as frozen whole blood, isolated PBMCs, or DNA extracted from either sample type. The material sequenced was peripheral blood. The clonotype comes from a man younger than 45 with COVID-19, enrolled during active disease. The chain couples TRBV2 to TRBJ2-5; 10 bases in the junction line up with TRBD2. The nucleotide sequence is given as TGTGCCAGCAGGGACCCGGGACTAGCGGAGACCCAGTACTTC. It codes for CASRDPGLAETQYF.